This T cell receptor (beta chain) came from a study of blood T cell repertoires in COVID-19. About the research overall: Whether acute or convalescent, the COVID-19 samples came from the United States, Italy and Spain. PBMCs, B-cell-depleted T cells, or T cells provided the cDNA or gDNA that made up the material.

In Seattle, patients joined the study during active infection and were tracked longitudinally. Sequencing used immunoSEQ multiplex PCR; TCRdb keeps in-frame clones, though not all of them. The repertoire holds around 230,000 clones, about nine tenths seen once, with approximately 10% in the top ten. The CDR3 totals 14 residues. V gave up 0 bases and J gave up 8 bases, with 11 bases separating them. Germline loops: CDR1 SGHNT, CDR2 YENEEA. Sequenced input: peripheral blood. The sequence derives from a man between 50 and 59 years old with COVID-19, enrolled during active disease. V usage is TRBV11-3 and J usage is TRBJ2-1; unclear D gene. Here the CDR3 reads CASSLEGLIDEQFF. The CDR3 bases are TGTGCCAGCAGCTTAGAGGGCCTCATCGATGAGCAGTTCTTC.